This T cell receptor (beta chain) stems from a study of blood T cells in healthy people across ages. The CDR3 is 14 residues long. V shed 3 bases, J shed 4 bases, and the junction held 1 base outside the gene matches. The second PCR ran roughly 6 to 12 cycles with a sample-barcoded 5' primer and J-beta primers. TCRdb analysed the 5' RACE reads with MiXCR anew, one entry per CDR3 protein. The profile shows 1.5 million to 2 million distinct CDR3 sequences, about two fifths of them singletons. Sequencing was carried out using blood. The clonotype comes from a human donor in good health. J is TRBJ2-2 and V is TRBV12-3 or TRBV12-4; 8 bases line up with TRBD1. The CDR3 DNA reads TGTGCCAGCAGTTTGGGGACAGGCACCGGGGAGCTGTTTTTT. Amino acids: CASSLGTGTGELFF.